One TCR beta chain is described in this entry. This sample is part of a study of blood T cell repertoires in COVID-19. In the authors' methods: Researchers report that nucleated cell counts were estimated from reference gene primer amplification. Method: immunoSEQ multiplex PCR; TCRdb's copy keeps in-frame clones and lacks some. V, J and clone size derive from that table, while D and trimming were established from the DNA sequence. Of more than 95,000 clones listed, 65% to 90% are singletons. J gave up 5 bases and V 10 bases, and 5 bases lay outside the gene matches. The germline V gene has CDR1 SGHNT and CDR2 YYREEE (reference sequence). The CDR3 spans 12 residues.

The clonotype comes from a man aged 60 to 69 with acute or convalescent COVID-19. Sequencing was performed on peripheral blood. The chain uses TRBV5-4 and TRBJ2-1, with 8 bases lining up with TRBD1. Here the CDR3 DNA reads TGTGCCCCGGGACAGGCCGACAATGAGCAGTTCTTC. This sequence encodes CAPGQADNEQFF. Drawing the rest from reference TRBV5-4 and TRBJ2-1, the complete variable domain is ETGVTQSPTHLIKTRGQQVTLRCSSQSGHNTVSWYQQALGQGPQFIFQYYREEENGRGNFPPRFSGLQFPNYSSELNVNALELDDSALYLCAPGQADNEQFFGPGTRLTVL.